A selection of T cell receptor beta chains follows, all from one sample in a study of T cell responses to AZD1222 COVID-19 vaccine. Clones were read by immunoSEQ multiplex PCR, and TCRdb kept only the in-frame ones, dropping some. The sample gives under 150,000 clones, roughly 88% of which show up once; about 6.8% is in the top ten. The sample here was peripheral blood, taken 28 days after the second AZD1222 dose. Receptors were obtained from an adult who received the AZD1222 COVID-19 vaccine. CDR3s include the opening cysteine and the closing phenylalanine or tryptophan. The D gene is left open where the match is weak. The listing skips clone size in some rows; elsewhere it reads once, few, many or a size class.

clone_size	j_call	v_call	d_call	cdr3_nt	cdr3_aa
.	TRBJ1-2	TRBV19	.	TGTGCCAGTATTAAGTCCCCCACACAGGTCTATGGCTACACCTTC	CASIKSPTQVYGYTF
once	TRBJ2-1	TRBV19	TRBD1	TGTGCCAGTAGTATAGGGCAGGGGGCGAGGAATGAGCAGTTCTTC	CASSIGQGARNEQFF
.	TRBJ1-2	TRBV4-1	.	TGCGCCAGCAGCCAAGACGCGACGGGGGCGGGCTACACCTTC	CASSQDATGAGYTF
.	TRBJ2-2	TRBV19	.	TGTGCCAGTAGTATATTTCAGGTTATCACCACCACCGGGGAGCTGTTTTTT	CASSIFQVITTTGELFF
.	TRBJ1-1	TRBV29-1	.	TGCAGCGTTGATTCAGGGAACACTGAAGCTTTCTTT	CSVDSGNTEAFF
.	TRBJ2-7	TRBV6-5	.	TGTGCCAGCCGGGGACACACCTCCTACGAGCAGTACTTC	CASRGHTSYEQYF
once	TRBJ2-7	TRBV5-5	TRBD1	TGTGCCAGCAGCCTGGGGACAGGGGGCGTAATCACCGAGCAGTACTTC	CASSLGTGGVITEQYF
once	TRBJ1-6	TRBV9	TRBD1	TGTGCCAGCAGCGTCGATTACAGGGGGTTCACACCCCTCCACTTT	CASSVDYRGFTPLHF
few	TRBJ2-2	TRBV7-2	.	TGTGCCAGCAGCTTGAGCAGTGTCGGGGAGCTGTTTTTT	CASSLSSVGELFF
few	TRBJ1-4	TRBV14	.	TGTGCCAGCAGCCAAGGATTTGGGGGCATAAATGAAAAACTGTTTTTT	CASSQGFGGINEKLFF
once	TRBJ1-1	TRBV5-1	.	TGCGCCAGCAGACTAGCCCTAGAGAACACTGAAGCTTTCTTT	CASRLALENTEAFF
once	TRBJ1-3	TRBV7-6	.	TGTGCCAGCAGCCCCGGGGACGCAACTGGAAACACCATATATTTT	CASSPGDATGNTIYF
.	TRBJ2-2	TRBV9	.	TGTGCCAGCAGCGTCGACAGTAACGCGAACACCGGGGAGCTGTTTTTT	CASSVDSNANTGELFF
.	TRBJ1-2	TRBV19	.	TGTGCCAGTAGGCCCCAGGGGCCTAACTATGGCTACACCTTC	CASRPQGPNYGYTF
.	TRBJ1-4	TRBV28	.	TGTGCCAGCAGTTTCCCGGGGGGGTCTGGTGAAAAACTGTTTTTT	CASSFPGGSGEKLFF
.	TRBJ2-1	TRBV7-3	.	TGTGCCAGCAGCTTTGGACAGACGATCTACAATGAGCAGTTCTTC	CASSFGQTIYNEQFF
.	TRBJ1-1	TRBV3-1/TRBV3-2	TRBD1	TGTGCCAGCAGCCAAGTATCAGGGGGAGGAACTGAAGCTTTCTTT	CASSQVSGGGTEAFF